The clone carrying this T cell receptor (beta chain) was observed a few times. Synthesis of cDNA used 5'RACE (with 10-nucleotide random UMIs). The output of every sequencing run exceeded 170 million TCR-beta sequences, derived from 15-18 subjects. Via MiXCR, TCRdb re-called the 5' RACE reads, giving one row per CDR3 protein. The table shows just over 95,000 distinct CDR3 sequences, with 3.5% occurring only once. This sample was included in a study of neurological immune-mediated disorders. Across the study: Multiple sclerosis patients numbering 34 comprised approximately 30 relapsing-remitting and 3 secondary progressive patients.

This TCR was sampled from a woman under 30 with multiple sclerosis. The sequenced sample was PBMCs.

The chain's CDR3 is CASSFPGGAEQYF. CDR3 DNA: TGTGCCAGCAGTTTTCCAGGGGGCGCCGAGCAGTACTTC. The chain joins TRBV27 to TRBJ2-7; 8 bases fit TRBD1. The CDR3 is made up of 13 amino acids. J was trimmed by 6 bases and V by 3 bases; bases with no gene match: 4. Per germline, CDR1 MNHEY and CDR2 SMNVEV (reference sequence).